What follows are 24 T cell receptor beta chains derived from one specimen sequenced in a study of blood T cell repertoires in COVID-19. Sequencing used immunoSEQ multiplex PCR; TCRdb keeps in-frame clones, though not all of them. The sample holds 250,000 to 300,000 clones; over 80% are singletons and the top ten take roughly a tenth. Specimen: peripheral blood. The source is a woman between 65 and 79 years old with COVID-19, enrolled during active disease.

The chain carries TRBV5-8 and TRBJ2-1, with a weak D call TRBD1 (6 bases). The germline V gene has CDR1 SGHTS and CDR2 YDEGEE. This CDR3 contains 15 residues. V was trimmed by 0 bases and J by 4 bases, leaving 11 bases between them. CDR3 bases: TGTGCCAGCAGCTTGGGGACAGCCGTTTACAATGAGCAGTTCTTC. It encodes CASSLGTAVYNEQFF.

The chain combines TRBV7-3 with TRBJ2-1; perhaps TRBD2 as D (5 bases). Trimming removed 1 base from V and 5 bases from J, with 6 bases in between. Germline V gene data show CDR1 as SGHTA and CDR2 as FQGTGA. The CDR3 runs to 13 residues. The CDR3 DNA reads TGTGCCAGCAGCTTAAACGGGGACAATGAGCAGTTCTTC. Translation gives CASSLNGDNEQFF.

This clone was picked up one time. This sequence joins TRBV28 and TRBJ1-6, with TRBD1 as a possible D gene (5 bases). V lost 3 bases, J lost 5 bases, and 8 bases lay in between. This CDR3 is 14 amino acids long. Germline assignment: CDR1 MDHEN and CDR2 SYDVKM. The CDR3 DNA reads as TGTGCCAGCAGTTTGGGGGGGAATAATTCACCCCTCCACTTT. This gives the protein CASSLGGNNSPLHF. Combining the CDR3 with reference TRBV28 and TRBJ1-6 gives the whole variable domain DVKVTQSSRYLVKRTGEKVFLECVQDMDHENMFWYRQDPGLGLRLIYFSYDVKMKEKGDIPEGYSVSREKKERFSLILESASTNQTSMYLCASSLGGNNSPLHFGNGTRLTVT.

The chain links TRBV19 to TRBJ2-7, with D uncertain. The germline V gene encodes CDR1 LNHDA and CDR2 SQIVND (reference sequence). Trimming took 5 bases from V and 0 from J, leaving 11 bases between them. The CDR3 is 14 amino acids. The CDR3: CASSLGRYSYEQYF. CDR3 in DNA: TGTGCCAGTAGTCTCGGCAGGTACTCCTACGAGCAGTACTTC.

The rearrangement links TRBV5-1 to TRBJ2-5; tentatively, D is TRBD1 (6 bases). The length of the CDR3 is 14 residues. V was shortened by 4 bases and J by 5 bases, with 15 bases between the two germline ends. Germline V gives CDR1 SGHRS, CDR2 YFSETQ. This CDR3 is CASSTQGPRETQYF. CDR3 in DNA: TGCGCCAGCAGCACACAGGGCCCGAGGGAGACCCAGTACTTC.

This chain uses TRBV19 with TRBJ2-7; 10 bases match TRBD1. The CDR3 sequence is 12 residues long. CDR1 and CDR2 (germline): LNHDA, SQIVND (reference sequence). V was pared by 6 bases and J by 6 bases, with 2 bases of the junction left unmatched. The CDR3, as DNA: TGTGCCAGTAGCCGGACAGGGGGCGAGCAGTACTTC. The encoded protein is CASSRTGGEQYF. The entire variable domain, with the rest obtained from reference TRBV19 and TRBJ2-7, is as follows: DGGITQSPKYLFRKEGQNVTLSCEQNLNHDAMYWYRQDPGQGLRLIYYSQIVNDFQKGDIAEGYSVSREKKESFPLTVTSAQKNPTAFYLCASSRTGGEQYFGPGTRLTVT.

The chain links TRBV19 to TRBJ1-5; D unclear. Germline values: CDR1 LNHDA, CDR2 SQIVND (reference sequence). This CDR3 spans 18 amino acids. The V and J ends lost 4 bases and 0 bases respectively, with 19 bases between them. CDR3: CASSTRSQWANSNQPQHF. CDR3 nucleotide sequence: TGTGCCAGTAGTACACGCTCACAGTGGGCAAATAGCAATCAGCCCCAGCATTTT.

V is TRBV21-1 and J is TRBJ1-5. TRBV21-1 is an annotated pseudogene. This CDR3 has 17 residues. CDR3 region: CASSRPPYFGRAQPQHF. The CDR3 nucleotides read TGTGCCAGCAGCCGACCCCCCTATTTCGGGAGGGCTCAGCCCCAGCATTTT.

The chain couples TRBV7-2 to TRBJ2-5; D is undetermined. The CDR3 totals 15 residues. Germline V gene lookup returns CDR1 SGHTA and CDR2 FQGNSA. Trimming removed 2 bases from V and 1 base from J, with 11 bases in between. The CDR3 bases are TGTGCCAGCAGCTTATTTTCGGGTACCCAAGAGACCCAGTACTTC. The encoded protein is CASSLFSGTQETQYF. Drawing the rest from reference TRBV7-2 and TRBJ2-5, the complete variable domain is GAGVSQSPSNKVTEKGKDVELRCDPISGHTALYWYRQSLGQGLEFLIYFQGNSAPDKSGLPSDRFSAERTGGSVSTLTIQRTQQEDSAVYLCASSLFSGTQETQYFGPGTRLLVL.

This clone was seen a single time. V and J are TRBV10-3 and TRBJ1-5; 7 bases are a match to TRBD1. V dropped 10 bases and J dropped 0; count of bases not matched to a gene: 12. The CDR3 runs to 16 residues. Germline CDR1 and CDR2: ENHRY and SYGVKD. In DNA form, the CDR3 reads TGTGCCACCTCCCGGACAGGAGATTATAGCAATCAGCCCCAGCATTTT. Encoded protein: CATSRTGDYSNQPQHF.

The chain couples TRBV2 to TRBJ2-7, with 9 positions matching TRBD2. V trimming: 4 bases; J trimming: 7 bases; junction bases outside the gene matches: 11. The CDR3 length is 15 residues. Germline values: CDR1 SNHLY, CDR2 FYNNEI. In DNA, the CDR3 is TGTGCCAGCAGTGCCGGGCTAGCGGGATTATGGGAGCAGTACTTC. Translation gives CASSAGLAGLWEQYF.

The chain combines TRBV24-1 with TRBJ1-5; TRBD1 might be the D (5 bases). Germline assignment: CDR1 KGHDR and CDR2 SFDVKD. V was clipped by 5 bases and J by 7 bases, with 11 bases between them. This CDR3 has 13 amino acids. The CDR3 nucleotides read TGTGCCACCAGTGCGGCAGGGTCACAGCCCCAGCATTTT. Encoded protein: CATSAAGSQPQHF.

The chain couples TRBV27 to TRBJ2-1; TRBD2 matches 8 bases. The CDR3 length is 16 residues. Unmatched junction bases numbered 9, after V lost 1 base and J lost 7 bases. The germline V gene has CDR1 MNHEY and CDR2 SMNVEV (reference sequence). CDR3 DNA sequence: TGTGCCAGCAGTTTATATGGCGGGAGGAACGAGAATGAGCAGTTCTTC. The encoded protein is CASSLYGGRNENEQFF.

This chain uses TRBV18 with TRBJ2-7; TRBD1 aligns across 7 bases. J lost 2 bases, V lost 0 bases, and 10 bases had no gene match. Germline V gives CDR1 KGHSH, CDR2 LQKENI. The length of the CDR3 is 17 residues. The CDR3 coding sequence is TGTGCCAGCTCACCACCTATCACGACAGGGCAACCCTACGAGCAGTACTTC. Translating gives CASSPPITTGQPYEQYF.

The DNA for the CDR3 is TGTGCCAGCAGCCGAACGGGGACAGCCACAGGCGGCGGCACAGATACGCAGTATTTT. Its protein is CASSRTGTATGGGTDTQYF. This chain joins TRBV7-9 and TRBJ2-3, with 7 nucleotides matching TRBD1. V trimming: 5 bases; J trimming: 1 base; junction bases outside the gene matches: 18. CDR3 length: 19 amino acids. The germline gives CDR1 SEHNR, CDR2 FQNEAQ (reference sequence).

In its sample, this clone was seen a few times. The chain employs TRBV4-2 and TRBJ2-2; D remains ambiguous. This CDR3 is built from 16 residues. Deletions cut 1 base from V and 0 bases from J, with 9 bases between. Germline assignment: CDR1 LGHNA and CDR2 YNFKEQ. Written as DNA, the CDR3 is TGTGCCAGCAGCCAAGTTGTTTCTGCGAACACCGGGGAGCTGTTTTTT. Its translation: CASSQVVSANTGELFF.

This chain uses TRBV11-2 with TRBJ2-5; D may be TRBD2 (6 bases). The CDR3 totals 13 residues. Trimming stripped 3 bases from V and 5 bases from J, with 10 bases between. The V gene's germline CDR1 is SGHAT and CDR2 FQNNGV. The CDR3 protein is CASSFGGIETQYF. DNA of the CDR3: TGTGCCAGCAGCTTTGGAGGGATCGAGACCCAGTACTTC.

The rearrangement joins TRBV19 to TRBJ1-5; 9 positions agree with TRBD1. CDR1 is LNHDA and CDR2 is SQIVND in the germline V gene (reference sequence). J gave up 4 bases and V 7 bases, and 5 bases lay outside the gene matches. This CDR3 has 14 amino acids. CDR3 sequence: CASNPGQGNQPQHF. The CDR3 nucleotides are TGTGCCAGTAATCCGGGACAGGGTAATCAGCCCCAGCATTTT.

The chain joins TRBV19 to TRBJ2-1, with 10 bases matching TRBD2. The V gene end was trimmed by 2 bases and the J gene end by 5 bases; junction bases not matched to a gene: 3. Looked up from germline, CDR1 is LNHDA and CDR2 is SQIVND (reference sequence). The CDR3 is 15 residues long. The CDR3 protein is CASSIPSGGNNEQFF. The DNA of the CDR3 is TGTGCCAGTAGTATACCTAGCGGGGGCAACAATGAGCAGTTCTTC. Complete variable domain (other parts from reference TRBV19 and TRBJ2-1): DGGITQSPKYLFRKEGQNVTLSCEQNLNHDAMYWYRQDPGQGLRLIYYSQIVNDFQKGDIAEGYSVSREKKESFPLTVTSAQKNPTAFYLCASSIPSGGNNEQFFGPGTRLTVL.

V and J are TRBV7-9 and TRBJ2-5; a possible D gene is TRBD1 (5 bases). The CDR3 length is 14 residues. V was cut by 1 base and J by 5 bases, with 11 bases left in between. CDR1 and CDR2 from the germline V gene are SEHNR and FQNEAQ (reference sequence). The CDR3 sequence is CASSLGGLAETQYF. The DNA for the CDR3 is TGTGCCAGCAGCTTAGGGGGCCTTGCGGAGACCCAGTACTTC.

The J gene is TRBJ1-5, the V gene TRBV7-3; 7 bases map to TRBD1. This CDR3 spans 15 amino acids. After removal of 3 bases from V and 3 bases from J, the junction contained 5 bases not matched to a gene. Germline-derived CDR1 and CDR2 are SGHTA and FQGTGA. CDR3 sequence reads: CASSFNGQVNQPQHF. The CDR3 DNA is TGTGCCAGCAGCTTCAACGGACAGGTCAATCAGCCCCAGCATTTT.

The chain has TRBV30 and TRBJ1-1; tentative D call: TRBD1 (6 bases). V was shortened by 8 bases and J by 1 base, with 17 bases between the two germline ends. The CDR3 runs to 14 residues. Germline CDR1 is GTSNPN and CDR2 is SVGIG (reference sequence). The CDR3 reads CAGDTDRGNTEAFF. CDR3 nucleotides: TGTGCCGGAGACACGGACAGAGGGAACACTGAAGCTTTCTTT.

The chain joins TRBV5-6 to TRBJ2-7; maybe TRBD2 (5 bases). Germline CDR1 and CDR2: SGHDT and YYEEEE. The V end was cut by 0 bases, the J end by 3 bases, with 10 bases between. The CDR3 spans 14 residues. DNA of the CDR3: TGTGCCAGCAGCTTGGCCCGGGATCACTACGAGCAGTACTTC. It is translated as CASSLARDHYEQYF.

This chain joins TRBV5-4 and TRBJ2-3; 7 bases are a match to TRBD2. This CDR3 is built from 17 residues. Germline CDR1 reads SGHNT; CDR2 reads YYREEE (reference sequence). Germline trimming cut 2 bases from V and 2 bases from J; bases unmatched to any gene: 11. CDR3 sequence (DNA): TGTGCCAGCAGCTTCGAGGGGAGGGGACCCAACACAGATACGCAGTATTTT. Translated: CASSFEGRGPNTDTQYF. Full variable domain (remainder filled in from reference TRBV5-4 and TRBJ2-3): ETGVTQSPTHLIKTRGQQVTLRCSSQSGHNTVSWYQQALGQGPQFIFQYYREEENGRGNFPPRFSGLQFPNYSSELNVNALELDDSALYLCASSFEGRGPNTDTQYFGPGTRLTVL.